This TCR beta chain was sequenced in a study of preoperative IRX-2 immunotherapy in early breast cancer. Measured with immunoSEQ multiplex PCR; TCRdb has only the in-frame clones, and not every one. This sample yields 30,000 to 45,000 clones, of which 65% to 90% are seen a single time; approximately 1.5% belongs to the top ten. Treatment specified: preoperative locoregional IRX-2 cytokine immunotherapy. Patients received preoperative, locoregional IRX-2 cytokine immunotherapy in a phase Ib study. This TCR derives from a human donor with breast cancer. Source: lymph node tissue, taken after IRX-2 immunotherapy.

This CDR3 reads CATSRDRLAGAETQYF. The CDR3 nucleotides are TGTGCCACCAGCAGAGATAGGCTAGCGGGGGCAGAGACCCAGTACTTC. The chain carries TRBV15 and TRBJ2-5; TRBD2 agrees at 10 bases. The CDR3 is 16 amino acids. V lost 0 bases, J lost 4 bases, and 5 bases stayed unmatched. CDR1 is LNHNV and CDR2 is YYDKDF in the germline V gene (reference sequence).